The 7 T cell receptor beta chains below all came from one sample that was sequenced in a study of blood T cell repertoires in COVID-19. Libraries were prepared by immunoSEQ multiplex PCR; TCRdb keeps only in-frame clonotypes and omits some of them. The profile shows roughly 93,000 clones, approximately 87% of them singletons. The sample was peripheral blood. These receptors all stem from a human donor in a cohort sampled during active COVID-19.

The chain joins TRBV28 to TRBJ2-6; D is perhaps TRBD1 (6 bases). Germline assignment: CDR1 MDHEN and CDR2 SYDVKM. CDR3 length: 15 residues. The germline V and J ends were trimmed by 3 bases and 4 bases, with 10 bases remaining between them. The chain's CDR3 is CASSLQGYGANVLTF. Written as DNA, the CDR3 is TGTGCCAGCAGTTTGCAGGGGTACGGGGCCAACGTCCTGACTTTC.

The count of this clone is one. DNA of the CDR3: TGTGCCAGCAGCCCGAGGCCGGTAGCCAAAAACATTCAGTACTTC. Translation gives CASSPRPVAKNIQYF. The chain couples TRBV7-8 to TRBJ2-4; no definite D call. The CDR3 has 15 amino acids. Per germline, CDR1 SGHVS and CDR2 FQNEAQ. V lost 5 bases and J lost 0, with 11 bases in between.

The gene calls are TRBV28 and TRBJ2-1, with 7 nucleotides matching TRBD1. Germline V gives CDR1 MDHEN, CDR2 SYDVKM. CDR3 length: 14 residues. The junction had 9 bases not matched to a gene; V was cut back by 5 bases and J by 8 bases. For the CDR3, the DNA is TGTGCCAGCAGTCCCCCCCACAGGGGCCATGAGCAGTTCTTC. Amino acids: CASSPPHRGHEQFF.

This clone showed up many times. The rearrangement uses TRBV5-5 and TRBJ1-5; D is unresolved. The CDR3 runs to 17 residues. Germline V CDR1 and CDR2: SGHKS, YYEKEE (reference sequence). V was cut by 0 bases and J by 2 bases, with 15 bases left in between. The CDR3 spells CASSLGTQDVGNQPQHF. The CDR3 coding sequence is TGTGCCAGCAGCTTGGGGACTCAGGATGTTGGCAATCAGCCCCAGCATTTT. The whole variable domain, filled in from reference TRBV5-5 and TRBJ1-5, reads DAGVTQSPTHLIKTRGQQVTLRCSPISGHKSVSWYQQVLGQGPQFIFQYYEKEERGRGNFPDRFSARQFPNYSSELNVNALLLGDSALYLCASSLGTQDVGNQPQHFGDGTRLSIL.

The V call is TRBV19, the J call TRBJ2-2; D is uncertain. CDR1 and CDR2 (germline): LNHDA, SQIVND (reference sequence). The CDR3 has 15 residues. V dropped 1 base and J dropped 3 bases, with 9 bases sitting between them. CDR3: CASSIGLVYTGELFF. The CDR3 DNA follows: TGTGCCAGTAGTATAGGTCTAGTTTACACCGGGGAGCTGTTTTTT.

The rearrangement links TRBV27 to TRBJ2-7, with 7 bases lining up with TRBD1. Germline assignment: CDR1 MNHEY and CDR2 SMNVEV (reference sequence). The CDR3 runs to 14 residues. The ends lost 8 bases at V and 2 bases at J; junction bases unmatched: 9. CDR3 DNA sequence: TGTGCCAGCGGGAACCGACAGGGCCCCTACGAGCAGTACTTC. Amino acid sequence: CASGNRQGPYEQYF.

This chain joins TRBV7-8 and TRBJ2-1, with 9 bases lining up with TRBD2. This CDR3 spans 17 amino acids. The germline V gene has CDR1 SGHVS and CDR2 FQNEAQ. V was clipped by 0 bases and J by 6 bases; unmatched bases: 9. CDR3 in amino acids: CASSLAPWSGRTNEQFF. The CDR3 bases are TGTGCCAGCAGCTTAGCCCCATGGAGCGGGAGGACCAATGAGCAGTTCTTC.